This T cell receptor (beta chain) comes out of a study of blood T cell repertoires in COVID-19. At the level of the study: Nucleic acid was either cDNA or gDNA, and it came from T cells, B-cell-depleted T cells, or PBMCs.

Germline V gives CDR1 ENHRY, CDR2 SYGVKD. Trimming took off 0 bases at V and 5 bases at J, with 7 bases between the two ends. CDR3 length: 13 amino acids. Original processing methods: Reference gene primers were amplified, and this amplification served to estimate nucleated cell counts. The table came from immunoSEQ multiplex PCR; TCRdb's copy has only in-frame clones and leaves some out. The V and J calls and the clone size are those of that table, but D and trimming were determined from the DNA. Among under 250,000 clones listed, roughly 80% were seen once. The source material was peripheral blood. The gene calls are TRBV10-3 and TRBJ1-2; no clear D. The clonotype originates from a man aged 50-60 years with active or convalescent COVID-19. The CDR3 protein is CAISESGGYGYTF. The DNA for the CDR3 is TGTGCCATCAGTGAGTCTGGAGGGTATGGCTACACCTTC.